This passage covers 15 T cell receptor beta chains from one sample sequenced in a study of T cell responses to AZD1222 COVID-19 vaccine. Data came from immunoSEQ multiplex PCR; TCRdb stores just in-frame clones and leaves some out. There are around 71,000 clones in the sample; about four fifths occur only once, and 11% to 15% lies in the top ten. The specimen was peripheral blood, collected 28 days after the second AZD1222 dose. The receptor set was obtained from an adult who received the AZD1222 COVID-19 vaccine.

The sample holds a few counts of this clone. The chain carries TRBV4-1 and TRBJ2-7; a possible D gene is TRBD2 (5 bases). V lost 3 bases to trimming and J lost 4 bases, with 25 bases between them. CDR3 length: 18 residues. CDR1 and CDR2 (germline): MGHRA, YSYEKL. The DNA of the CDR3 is TGCGCCAGCAGCCAGGTACCACCGATGGGTGGGAGCGGATACGAGCAGTACTTC. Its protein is CASSQVPPMGGSGYEQYF.

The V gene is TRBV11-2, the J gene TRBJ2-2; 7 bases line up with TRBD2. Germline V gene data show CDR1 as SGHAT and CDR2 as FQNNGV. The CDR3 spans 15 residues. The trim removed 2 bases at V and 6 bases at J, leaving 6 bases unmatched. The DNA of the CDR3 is TGTGCCAGCAGCTTACCGGCGGGGGTTCCCGGGGAGCTGTTTTTT. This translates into CASSLPAGVPGELFF.

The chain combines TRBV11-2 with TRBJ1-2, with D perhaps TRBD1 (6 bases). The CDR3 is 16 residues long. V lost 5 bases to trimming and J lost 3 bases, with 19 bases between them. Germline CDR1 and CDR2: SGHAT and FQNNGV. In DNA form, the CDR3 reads TGTGCCAGCAGCCCGATGGGACAAATCGGGGACTATGGCTACACCTTC. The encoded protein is CASSPMGQIGDYGYTF.

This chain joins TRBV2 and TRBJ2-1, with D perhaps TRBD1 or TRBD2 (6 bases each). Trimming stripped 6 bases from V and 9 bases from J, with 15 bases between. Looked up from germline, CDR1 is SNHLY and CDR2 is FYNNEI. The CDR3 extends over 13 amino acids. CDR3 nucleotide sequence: TGTGCCAGCAGGACGGGGGCCGTAGGTGAGCAGTTCTTC. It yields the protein CASRTGAVGEQFF. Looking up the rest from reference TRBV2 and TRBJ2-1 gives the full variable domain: EPEVTQTPSHQVTQMGQEVILRCVPISNHLYFYWYRQILGQKVEFLVSFYNNEISEKSEIFDDQFSVERPDGSNFTLKIRSTKLEDSAMYFCASRTGAVGEQFFGPGTRLTVL.

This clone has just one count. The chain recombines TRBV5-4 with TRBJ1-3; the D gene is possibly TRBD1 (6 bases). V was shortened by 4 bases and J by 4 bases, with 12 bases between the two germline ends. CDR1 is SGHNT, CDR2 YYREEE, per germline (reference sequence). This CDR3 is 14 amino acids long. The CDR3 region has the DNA TGTGCCAGCAGCACCGGGACAATCGGAAACACCATATATTTT. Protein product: CASSTGTIGNTIYF.

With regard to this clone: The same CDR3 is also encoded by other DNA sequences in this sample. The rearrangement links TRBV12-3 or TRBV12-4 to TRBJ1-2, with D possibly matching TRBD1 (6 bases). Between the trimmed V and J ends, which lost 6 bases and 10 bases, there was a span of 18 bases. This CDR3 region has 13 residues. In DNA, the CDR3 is TGTGCCAGCAGAGTAGCCAGGGGTGCTGTCTACACCTTC. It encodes CASRVARGAVYTF.

CDR3 protein: CASSPGWGTATPLHF. The CDR3 DNA is TGTGCCAGCAGCCCCGGGTGGGGGACAGCTACACCCCTCCACTTT. This chain joins TRBV3-1 (or the pseudogene TRBV3-2) and TRBJ1-6; 7 positions agree with TRBD1. Per the germline V gene, CDR1 is LGHDT and CDR2 is YNNKEL (reference sequence). The CDR3 is made up of 15 amino acids. Unmatched junction bases numbered 11, after V lost 4 bases and J lost 11 bases.

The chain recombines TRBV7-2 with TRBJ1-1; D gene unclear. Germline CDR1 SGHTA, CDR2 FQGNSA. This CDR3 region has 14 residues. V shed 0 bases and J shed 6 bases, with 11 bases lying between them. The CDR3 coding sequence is TGTGCCAGCAGCTTAGCTGTAGGGCCAGCTGAAGCTTTCTTT. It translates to CASSLAVGPAEAFF. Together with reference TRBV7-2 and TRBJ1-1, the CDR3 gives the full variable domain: GAGVSQSPSNKVTEKGKDVELRCDPISGHTALYWYRQSLGQGLEFLIYFQGNSAPDKSGLPSDRFSAERTGGSVSTLTIQRTQQEDSAVYLCASSLAVGPAEAFFGQGTRLTVV.

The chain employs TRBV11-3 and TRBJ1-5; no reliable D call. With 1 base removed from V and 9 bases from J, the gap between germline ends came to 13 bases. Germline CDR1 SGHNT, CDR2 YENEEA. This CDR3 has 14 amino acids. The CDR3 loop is CASSLAPADGPQHF. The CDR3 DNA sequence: TGTGCCAGCAGCTTAGCGCCTGCTGACGGGCCCCAGCATTTT.

The CDR3 loop is CASIPGTNTGELFF. In DNA form, the CDR3 reads TGTGCCAGCATTCCCGGGACAAACACCGGGGAGCTGTTTTTT. The rearrangement uses TRBV6-5 and TRBJ2-2; D may be TRBD1 (6 bases). Germline CDR1 is MNHEY and CDR2 is SVGAGI. The CDR3 has 14 amino acids. The V and J ends lost 7 bases and 2 bases respectively, with 11 bases between them.

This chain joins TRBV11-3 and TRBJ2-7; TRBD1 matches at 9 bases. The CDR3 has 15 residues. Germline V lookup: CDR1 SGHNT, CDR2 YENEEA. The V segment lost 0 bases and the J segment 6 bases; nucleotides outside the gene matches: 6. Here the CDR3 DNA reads TGTGCCAGCAGCTTAGATGGGACAGGGAATCGCGAGCAGTACTTC. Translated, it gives CASSLDGTGNREQYF.

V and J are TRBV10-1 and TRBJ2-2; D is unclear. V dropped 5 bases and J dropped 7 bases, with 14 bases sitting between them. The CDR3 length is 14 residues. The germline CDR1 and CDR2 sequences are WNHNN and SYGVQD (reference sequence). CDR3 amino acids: CASSRNSRDGELFF. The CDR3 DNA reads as TGCGCCAGCAGTAGGAACTCTCGCGACGGGGAGCTGTTTTTT.

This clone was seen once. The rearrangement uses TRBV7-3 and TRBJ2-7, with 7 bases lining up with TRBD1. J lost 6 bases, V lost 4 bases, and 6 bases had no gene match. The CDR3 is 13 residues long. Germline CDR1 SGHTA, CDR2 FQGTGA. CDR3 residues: CASSSRQGSEQYF. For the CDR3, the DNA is TGTGCCAGCAGCTCTCGACAGGGTAGCGAGCAGTACTTC.

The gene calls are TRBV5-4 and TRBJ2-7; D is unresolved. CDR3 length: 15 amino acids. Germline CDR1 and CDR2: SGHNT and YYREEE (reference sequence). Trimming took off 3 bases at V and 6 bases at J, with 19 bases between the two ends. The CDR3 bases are TGTGCCAGCAGCTCGCAGTGGAGAAGCGAAAGCGAGCAGTACTTC. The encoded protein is CASSSQWRSESEQYF.

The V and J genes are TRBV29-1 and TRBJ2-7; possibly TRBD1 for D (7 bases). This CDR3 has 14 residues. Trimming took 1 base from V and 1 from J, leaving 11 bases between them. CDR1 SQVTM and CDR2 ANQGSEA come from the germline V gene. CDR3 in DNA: TGCAGCGTTGAAGCGGCAGGGGGGTCCTACGAGCAGTACTTC. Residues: CSVEAAGGSYEQYF.